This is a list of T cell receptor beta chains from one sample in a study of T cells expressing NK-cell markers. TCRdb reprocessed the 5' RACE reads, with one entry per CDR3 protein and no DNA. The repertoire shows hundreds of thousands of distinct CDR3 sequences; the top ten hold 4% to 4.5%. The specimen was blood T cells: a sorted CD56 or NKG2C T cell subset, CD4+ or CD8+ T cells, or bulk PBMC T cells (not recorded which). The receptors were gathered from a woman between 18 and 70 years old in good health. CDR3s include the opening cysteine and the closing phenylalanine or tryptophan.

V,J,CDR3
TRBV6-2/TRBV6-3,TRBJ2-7,CASMSGGSYEQYF
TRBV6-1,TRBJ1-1,CASSEQTRVNTEAFF
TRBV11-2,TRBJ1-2,CASSWRGGGYTF
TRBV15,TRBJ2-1,CATSKEGMGGARNEQFF
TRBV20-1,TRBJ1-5,CSARGNNPYQPQHF
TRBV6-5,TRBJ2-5,CASTATPGTQYF
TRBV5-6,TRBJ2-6,CASSLGRISGANVLTF
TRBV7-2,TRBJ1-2,CASSLGGGSHYGYTF
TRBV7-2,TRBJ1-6,CASSLSHRGGSDSPLHF
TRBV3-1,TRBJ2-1,CASSGLAGYNEQFF
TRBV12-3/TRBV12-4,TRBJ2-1,CASSLPPGSYNEQFF
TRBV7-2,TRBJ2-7,CASHRGSGAYEQYF
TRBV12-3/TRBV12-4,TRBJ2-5,CASSLTPKETQYF
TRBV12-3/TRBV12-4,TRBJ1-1,CASKAQMNLNTEAFF
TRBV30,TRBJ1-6,CAWSVPGFSSPLHF
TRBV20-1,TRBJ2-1,CSASLSGRGPLGQFF
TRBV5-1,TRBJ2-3,CASSLFPGPSTDTQYF
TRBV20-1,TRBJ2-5,CSAPGGQETQYF
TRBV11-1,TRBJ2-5,CASSQWTSGMETQYF
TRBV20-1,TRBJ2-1,CSAREIAGSNEQFF
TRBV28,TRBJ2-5,CASTDGLSGETQYF
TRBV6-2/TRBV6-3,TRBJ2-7,CASSPQGSYEQYF
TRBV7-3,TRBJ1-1,CASSLGQSTEAFF
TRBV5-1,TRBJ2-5,CASTGGRTTQETQYF
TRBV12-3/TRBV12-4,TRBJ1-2,CASRWGARQYGYTF
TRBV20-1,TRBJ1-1,CSARTYHRGNTEAFF
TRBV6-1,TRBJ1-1,CASRDRDRGNTEAFF
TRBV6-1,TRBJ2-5,CASSPFPRGQETQYF
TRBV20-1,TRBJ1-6,CSARDKGLRDNSPLHF
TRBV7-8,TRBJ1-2,CASSRLTGSGYGYTF
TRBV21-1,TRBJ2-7,CASSNPGASTPYEQYF
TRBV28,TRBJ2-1,CASSPRLAGGLNEQFF
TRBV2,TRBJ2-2,CASRREAGGELFF
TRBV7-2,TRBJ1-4,CASSLTGQGLEKLFF
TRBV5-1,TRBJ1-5,CASSLGQTNTQPQHF
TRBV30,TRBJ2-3,CAWSPNTDTQYF
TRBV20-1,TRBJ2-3,CSATGSGMVDTQYF
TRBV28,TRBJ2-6,CASSLWKEAVLTF
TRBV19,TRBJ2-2,CASSIDPQERGNTGELFF
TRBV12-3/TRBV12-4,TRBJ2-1,CASSLWGGTYNEQFF
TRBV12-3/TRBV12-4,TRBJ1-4,CASSPAGREKLFF
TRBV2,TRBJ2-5,CASTYLAGQETQYF
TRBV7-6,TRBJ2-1,CASSRPGLGYNEQFF
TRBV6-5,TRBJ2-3,CASSSGQSITDTQYF
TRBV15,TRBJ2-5,CATSRGNQETQYF
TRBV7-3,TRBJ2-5,CASSLANQETQYF
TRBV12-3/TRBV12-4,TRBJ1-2,CASSLTRSTGAYGYTF
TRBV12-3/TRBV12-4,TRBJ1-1,CASSGSFTEAFF
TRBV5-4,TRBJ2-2,CASSLRRDTGELFF
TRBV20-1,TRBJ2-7,CSARDLKFSYEQYF
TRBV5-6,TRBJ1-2,CASSSGFRTGLYTF
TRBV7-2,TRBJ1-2,CASSLRDTGTVYGYTF
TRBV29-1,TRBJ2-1,CSVGAGTGSPNEQFF
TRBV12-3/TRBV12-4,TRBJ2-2,CAIQATKGVDTGELFF
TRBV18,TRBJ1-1,CASSPRAVNTEAFF